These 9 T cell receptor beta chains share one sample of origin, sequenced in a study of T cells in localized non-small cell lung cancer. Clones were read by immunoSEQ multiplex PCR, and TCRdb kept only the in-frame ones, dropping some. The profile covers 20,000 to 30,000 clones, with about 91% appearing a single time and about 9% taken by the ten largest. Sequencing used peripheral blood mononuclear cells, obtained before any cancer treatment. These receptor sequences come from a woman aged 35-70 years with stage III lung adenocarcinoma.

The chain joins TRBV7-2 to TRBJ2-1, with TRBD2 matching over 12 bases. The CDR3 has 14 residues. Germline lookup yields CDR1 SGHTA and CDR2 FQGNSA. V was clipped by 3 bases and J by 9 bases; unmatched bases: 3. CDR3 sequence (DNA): TGTGCCAGCAGCTTTCTAGCGGGAGGGGGTGAGCAGTTCTTC. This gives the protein CASSFLAGGGEQFF.

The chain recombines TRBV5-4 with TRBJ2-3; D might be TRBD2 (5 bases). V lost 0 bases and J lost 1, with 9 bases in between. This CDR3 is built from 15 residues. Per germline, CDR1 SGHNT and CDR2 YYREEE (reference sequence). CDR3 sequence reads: CASSLGTRRTDTQYF. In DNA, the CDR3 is TGTGCCAGCAGCTTGGGGACTCGCCGCACAGATACGCAGTATTTT.

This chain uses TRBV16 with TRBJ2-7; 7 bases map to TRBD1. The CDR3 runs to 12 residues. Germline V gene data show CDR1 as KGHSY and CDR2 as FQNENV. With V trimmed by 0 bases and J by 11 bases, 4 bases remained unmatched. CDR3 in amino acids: CASSQSMTGKYF. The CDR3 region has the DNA TGTGCCAGCAGCCAATCAATGACAGGGAAGTACTTC.

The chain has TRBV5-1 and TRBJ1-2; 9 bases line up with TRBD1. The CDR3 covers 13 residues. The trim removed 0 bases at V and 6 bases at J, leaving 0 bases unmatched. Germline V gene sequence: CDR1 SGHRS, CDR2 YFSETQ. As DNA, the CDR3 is TGCGCCAGCAGCTTGGGACAGGGGGATGGCTACACCTTC. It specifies CASSLGQGDGYTF.

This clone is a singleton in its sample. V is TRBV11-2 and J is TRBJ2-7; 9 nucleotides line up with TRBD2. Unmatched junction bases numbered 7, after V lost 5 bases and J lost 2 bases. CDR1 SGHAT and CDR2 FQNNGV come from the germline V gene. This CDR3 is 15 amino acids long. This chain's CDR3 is CASSLSRGRAYEQYF. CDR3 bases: TGTGCCAGCAGCCTCTCGCGCGGGAGGGCCTACGAGCAGTACTTC.

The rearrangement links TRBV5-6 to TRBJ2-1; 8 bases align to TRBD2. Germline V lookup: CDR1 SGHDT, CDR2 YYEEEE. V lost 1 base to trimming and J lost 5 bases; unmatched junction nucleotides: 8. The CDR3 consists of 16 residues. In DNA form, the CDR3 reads TGTGCCAGCAGCTTGCGGCTAGCGGGTCGAAACAATGAGCAGTTCTTC. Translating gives CASSLRLAGRNNEQFF.

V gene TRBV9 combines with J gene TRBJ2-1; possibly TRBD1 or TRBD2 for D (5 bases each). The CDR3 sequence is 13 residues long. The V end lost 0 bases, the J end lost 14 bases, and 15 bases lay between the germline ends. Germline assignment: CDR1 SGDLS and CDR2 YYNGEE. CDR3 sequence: CASSVGGRAAEFF. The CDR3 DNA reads TGTGCCAGCAGCGTAGGGGGGAGAGCGGCTGAGTTCTTC.

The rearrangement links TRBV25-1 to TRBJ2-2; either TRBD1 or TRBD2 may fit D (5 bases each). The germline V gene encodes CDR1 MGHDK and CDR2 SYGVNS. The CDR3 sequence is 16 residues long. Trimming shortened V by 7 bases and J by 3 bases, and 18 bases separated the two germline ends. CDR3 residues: CASTSERGRYTGELFF. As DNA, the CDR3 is TGTGCCAGCACCAGCGAGAGGGGTCGTTACACCGGGGAGCTGTTTTTT. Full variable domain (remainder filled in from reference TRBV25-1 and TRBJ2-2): EADIYQTPRYLVIGTGKKITLECSQTMGHDKMYWYQQDPGMELHLIHYSYGVNSTEKGDLSSESTVSRIRTEHFPLTLESARPSHTSQYLCASTSERGRYTGELFFGEGSRLTVL.

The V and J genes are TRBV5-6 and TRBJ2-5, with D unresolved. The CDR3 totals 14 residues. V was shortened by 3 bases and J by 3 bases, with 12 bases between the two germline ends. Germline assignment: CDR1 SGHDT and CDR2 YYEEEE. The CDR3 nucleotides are TGTGCCAGCAGCTCTTTCTCTAGGGAAGAGACCCAGTACTTC. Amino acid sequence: CASSSFSREETQYF. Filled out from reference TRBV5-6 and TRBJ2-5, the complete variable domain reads DAGVTQSPTHLIKTRGQQVTLRCSPKSGHDTVSWYQQALGQGPQFIFQYYEEEERQRGNFPDRFSGHQFPNYSSELNVNALLLGDSALYLCASSSFSREETQYFGPGTRLLVL.